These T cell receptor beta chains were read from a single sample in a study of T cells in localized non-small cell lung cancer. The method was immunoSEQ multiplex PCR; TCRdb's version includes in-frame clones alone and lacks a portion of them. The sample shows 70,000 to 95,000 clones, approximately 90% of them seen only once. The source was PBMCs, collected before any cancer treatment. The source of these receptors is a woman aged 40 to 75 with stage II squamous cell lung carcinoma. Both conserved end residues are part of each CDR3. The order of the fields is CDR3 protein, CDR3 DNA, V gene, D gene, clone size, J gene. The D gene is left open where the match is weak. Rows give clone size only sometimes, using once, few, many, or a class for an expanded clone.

CDR3aa: CASSQVRREGYGYTF
CDR3nt: TGCGCCAGCAGCCAAGTCCGCAGGGAAGGCTATGGCTACACCTTC
v_gene: TRBV4-1
d_gene: .
abundance: .
j_gene: TRBJ1-2

CDR3aa: CASSLSYPGGKYGYTF
CDR3nt: TGCGCCAGCAGCTTGTCTTATCCCGGGGGAAAGTATGGCTACACCTTC
v_gene: TRBV5-1
d_gene: .
abundance: .
j_gene: TRBJ1-2

CDR3aa: CASGSSGEQYF
CDR3nt: TGTGCTAGTGGTTCTAGCGGCGAGCAGTACTTC
v_gene: TRBV12-5
d_gene: TRBD2
abundance: .
j_gene: TRBJ2-7

CDR3aa: CASSLGPGAGSEAFF
CDR3nt: TGTGCCAGCAGCTTAGGACCGGGGGCAGGTTCTGAAGCTTTCTTT
v_gene: TRBV7-8
d_gene: .
abundance: .
j_gene: TRBJ1-1

CDR3aa: CASSFGNQPQHF
CDR3nt: TGTGCCAGCAGCTTTGGTAATCAGCCCCAGCATTTT
v_gene: TRBV5-6
d_gene: .
abundance: .
j_gene: TRBJ1-5

CDR3aa: CASSDPWGGQGEKLFF
CDR3nt: TGTGCCAGCAGTGACCCCTGGGGGGGTCAGGGTGAAAAACTGTTTTTT
v_gene: TRBV2
d_gene: .
abundance: few
j_gene: TRBJ1-4

CDR3aa: CASSSRTGGNQPQHF
CDR3nt: TGTGCCAGCAGCTCCCGTACCGGGGGCAATCAGCCCCAGCATTTT
v_gene: TRBV7-2
d_gene: .
abundance: .
j_gene: TRBJ1-5

CDR3aa: CASSSRGGEKLFF
CDR3nt: TGTGCCAGCAGCTCGAGGGGCGGGGAAAAACTGTTTTTT
v_gene: TRBV7-9
d_gene: .
abundance: .
j_gene: TRBJ1-4

CDR3aa: CASSPSPGLNQETQYF
CDR3nt: TGTGCCAGCAGTCCGTCTCCGGGACTTAATCAAGAGACCCAGTACTTC
v_gene: TRBV27
d_gene: .
abundance: .
j_gene: TRBJ2-5

CDR3aa: CASTSVSPNTEAFF
CDR3nt: TGTGCCAGCACCTCTGTGAGTCCGAACACTGAAGCTTTCTTT
v_gene: TRBV16
d_gene: .
abundance: .
j_gene: TRBJ1-1

CDR3aa: CATSRPGLPKAFF
CDR3nt: TGTGCCACCAGCAGACCGGGACTTCCGAAAGCTTTCTTT
v_gene: TRBV15
d_gene: .
abundance: few
j_gene: TRBJ1-1

CDR3aa: CAISRGTGDLTGELFF
CDR3nt: TGTGCCATCAGTAGGGGGACAGGAGACCTTACCGGGGAGCTGTTTTTT
v_gene: TRBV10-3
d_gene: TRBD1
abundance: .
j_gene: TRBJ2-2

CDR3aa: CASSPGRNTQYF
CDR3nt: TGTGCCAGCAGTCCCGGGAGAAATACGCAGTATTTT
v_gene: TRBV6-5
d_gene: .
abundance: .
j_gene: TRBJ2-3

CDR3aa: CASSGQGNDGYTF
CDR3nt: TGTGCCAGCAGCGGGCAGGGGAATGATGGCTACACCTTC
v_gene: TRBV7-9
d_gene: .
abundance: .
j_gene: TRBJ1-2

CDR3aa: CASSQDRSGFYNEQFF
CDR3nt: TGTGCCAGCAGCCAAGATCGAAGCGGGTTCTACAATGAGCAGTTCTTC
v_gene: TRBV4-2
d_gene: .
abundance: few
j_gene: TRBJ2-1

CDR3aa: CASNPTRLATGANVLTF
CDR3nt: TGTGCCAGCAACCCGACTAGACTAGCGACTGGGGCCAACGTCCTGACTTTC
v_gene: TRBV7-8
d_gene: TRBD2
abundance: .
j_gene: TRBJ2-6

CDR3aa: CASSEDRGYTF
CDR3nt: TGTGCCAGCAGTGAAGATCGTGGCTACACCTTC
v_gene: TRBV6-1
d_gene: .
abundance: .
j_gene: TRBJ1-2

CDR3aa: CAWSLLSTGPKGSYGYTF
CDR3nt: TGTGCCTGGAGTCTACTATCGACAGGACCCAAGGGATCCTATGGCTACACCTTC
v_gene: TRBV30
d_gene: .
abundance: once
j_gene: TRBJ1-2

CDR3aa: CASSTLQGPDSYNEQFF
CDR3nt: TGCGCCAGCAGCACTTTACAGGGCCCCGACTCCTACAATGAGCAGTTCTTC
v_gene: TRBV5-1
d_gene: .
abundance: .
j_gene: TRBJ2-1

CDR3aa: CASSSQHTEAFF
CDR3nt: TGTGCCAGCAGCTCTCAACACACTGAAGCTTTCTTT
v_gene: TRBV7-9
d_gene: .
abundance: .
j_gene: TRBJ1-1